This T cell receptor (beta chain) was sequenced during a study of PD-1 blockade in mismatch repair-deficient tumors. Study information: Enrolled about 2013-2017, patients had progressing, pretreated mismatch repair-deficient cancers of approximately 13 types. Broader study findings: Rapid post-treatment expansion, then contraction, generally preceding radiologic response, marked tumor-resident clones.

Trimming took off 0 bases at V and 2 bases at J, with 14 bases between the two ends. Germline V gives CDR1 GTSNPN, CDR2 SVGIG (reference sequence). This CDR3 has 16 amino acids. For this clone: Antigen specificity is unknown.

Measured with immunoSEQ multiplex PCR; TCRdb has only the in-frame clones, and not every one. The sample has about 130,000 clones, 88% seen once. All patients were mismatch repair deficient, assessed by either PCR or immunohistochemistry. The TCR-sequenced patients were a few responders to pembrolizumab. The rearrangement uses TRBV30 and TRBJ1-3, with D possibly TRBD1 on 5 matching bases. The sample consisted of peripheral blood, taken approximately 72 weeks after starting pembrolizumab. The receptor's source is an adult with mismatch repair-deficient cancer. Here the CDR3 reads CAWSVKIRVAGNTIYF. The DNA of the CDR3 is TGTGCCTGGAGTGTAAAAATCAGGGTCGCTGGAAACACCATATATTTT. The variable domain in full, completed from reference TRBV30 and TRBJ1-3, reads SQTIHQWPATLVQPVGSPLSLECTVEGTSNPNLYWYRQAAGRGLQLLFYSVGIGQISSEVPQNLSASRPQDRQFILSSKKLLLSDSGFYLCAWSVKIRVAGNTIYFGEGSWLTVV.